A single sample gave rise to the 5 T cell receptor beta chains below, sequenced in a study of T-cell reconstitution after alpha-beta-depleted transplantation in children. The TCRbeta library incorporated unique molecular identifiers. TCRdb itself ran the PCR reads through MiXCR, one entry per CDR3 protein. The profile shows approximately 6,200 distinct CDR3 sequences, 14% to 15% of them singletons. Sample: PBMCs, taken before TCRalphabeta/CD19-depleted stem cell transplant. These receptors were collected from a boy aged 5-17 years with acute lymphoblastic leukemia, due to receive a stem cell transplant.

In its sample, this clonotype is medium-sized. The rearrangement uses TRBV7-2 and TRBJ2-4; the D gene is possibly TRBD2 (6 bases). Germline values: CDR1 SGHTA, CDR2 FQGNSA. The V gene lost 5 bases and the J gene lost 6 bases, with 11 bases spanning the gap. The CDR3 runs 13 residues. The CDR3 sequence: CASSPRRGNIQYF. CDR3 in DNA: TGTGCCAGCAGCCCCAGGAGGGGAAACATTCAGTACTTC.

V is TRBV4-2 and J is TRBJ1-1; no definite D call. Germline CDR1 is LGHNA and CDR2 is YNFKEQ. This CDR3 has 15 residues. The V and J ends lost 5 bases and 0 bases respectively, with 13 bases between them. The CDR3 region is CASSFIQRMNTEAFF. CDR3 DNA: TGTGCCAGCAGCTTCATCCAGAGAATGAACACTGAAGCTTTCTTT.

In regard to this clonotype: A read error may explain this, as a much larger clone is one base away. The rearrangement uses TRBV4-2 and TRBJ2-7; TRBD2 agrees at 12 bases. The CDR3 is made up of 17 amino acids. CDR1 is LGHNA and CDR2 is YNFKEQ in the germline V gene. CDR3 nucleotides: TGTGCCAGCAGCCAAGAGCCTAGCGGGAGGGTACACTACGAGCAGTCCTTC. This gives the protein CASSQEPSGRVHYEQSF.

By share, this clonotype counts as medium-sized. This chain links TRBV29-1 with TRBJ2-7; the D is unclear. Trimming cost V 4 bases and J 2 bases, with 12 bases left between them. CDR3 length: 13 amino acids. Germline V gene lookup returns CDR1 SQVTM and CDR2 ANQGSEA. CDR3 in amino acids: CSVVIGLAYEQYF. CDR3 DNA: TGCAGCGTTGTTATAGGGCTCGCCTACGAGCAGTACTTC.

This clonotype is medium-sized. The chain uses TRBV28 and TRBJ1-6; D is perhaps TRBD1 (5 bases). Trimming removed 6 bases from V and 9 bases from J, with 21 bases in between. Germline V gives CDR1 MDHEN, CDR2 SYDVKM. The length of the CDR3 is 16 residues. CDR3 region: CASRPSQGAPSSPLHF. As DNA, the CDR3 is TGTGCCAGCAGACCATCCCAGGGTGCCCCTTCTTCACCCCTCCACTTT.